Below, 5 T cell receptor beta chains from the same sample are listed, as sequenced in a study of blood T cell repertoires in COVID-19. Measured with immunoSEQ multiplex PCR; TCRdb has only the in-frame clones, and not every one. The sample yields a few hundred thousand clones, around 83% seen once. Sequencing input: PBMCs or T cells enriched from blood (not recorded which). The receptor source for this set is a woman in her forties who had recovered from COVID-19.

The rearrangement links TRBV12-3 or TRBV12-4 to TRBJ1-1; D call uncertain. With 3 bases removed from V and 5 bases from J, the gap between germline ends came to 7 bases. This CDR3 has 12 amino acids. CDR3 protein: CASSLAETEAFF. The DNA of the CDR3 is TGTGCCAGCAGTTTGGCGGAAACTGAAGCTTTCTTT.

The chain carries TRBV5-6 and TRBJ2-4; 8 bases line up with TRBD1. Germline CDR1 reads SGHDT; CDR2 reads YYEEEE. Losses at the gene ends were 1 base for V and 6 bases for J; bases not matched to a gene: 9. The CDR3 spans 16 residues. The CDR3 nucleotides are TGTGCCAGCAGCTTGTACTCGGGACAGGTACGAAACATTCAGTACTTC. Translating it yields CASSLYSGQVRNIQYF.

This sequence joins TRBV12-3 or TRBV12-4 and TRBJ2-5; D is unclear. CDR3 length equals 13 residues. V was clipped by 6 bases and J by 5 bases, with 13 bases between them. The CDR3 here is CASRGSPRETQYF. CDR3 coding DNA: TGTGCCAGCAGGGGCTCCCCAAGGGAGACCCAGTACTTC.

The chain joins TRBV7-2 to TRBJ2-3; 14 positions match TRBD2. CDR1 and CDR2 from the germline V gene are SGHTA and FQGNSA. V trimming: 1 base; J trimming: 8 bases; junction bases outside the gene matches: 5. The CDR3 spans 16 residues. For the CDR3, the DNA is TGTGCCAGCAGCTTAGATGGACTAGCGGGAGGAATTACGCAGTATTTT. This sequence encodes CASSLDGLAGGITQYF.

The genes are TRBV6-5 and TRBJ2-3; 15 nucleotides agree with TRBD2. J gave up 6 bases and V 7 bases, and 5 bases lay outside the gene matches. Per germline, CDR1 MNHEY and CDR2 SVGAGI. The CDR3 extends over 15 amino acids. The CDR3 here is CASIGLAGGPDTQYF. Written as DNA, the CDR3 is TGTGCCAGCATAGGACTAGCGGGAGGGCCGGATACGCAGTATTTT.